One sample yielded the 24 T cell receptor beta chains listed below, sequenced in a study of blood T cell repertoires in COVID-19. Method: immunoSEQ multiplex PCR; TCRdb's copy keeps in-frame clones and lacks some. The data show about 190,000 clones, with around 85% seen just once and under 7.5% held by the top ten. The sequenced sample was peripheral blood. The receptors come from an elderly man with COVID-19, enrolled during active disease.

A remark on this clone: At the DNA level, this CDR3 is encoded by other sequences in the same sample as well. The V gene is TRBV18, the J gene TRBJ1-6; D unclear. V gave up 3 bases and J gave up 3 bases, with 3 bases separating them. Germline values: CDR1 KGHSH, CDR2 LQKENI. The CDR3 consists of 13 residues. CDR3 in amino acids: CASSPNYNSPLHF. In nucleotides, the CDR3 is TGTGCCAGCTCACCCAACTATAATTCACCCCTCCACTTT.

The chain uses TRBV5-1 and TRBJ1-4; TRBD1 might be the D (5 bases). Germline V CDR1 and CDR2: SGHRS, YFSETQ. This CDR3 comprises 14 residues. Trimming cost V 5 bases and J 4 bases, with 12 bases left between them. DNA for the CDR3: TGCGCCAGCAGACTCGGGGGGTTTAATGAAAAACTGTTTTTT. It is translated as CASRLGGFNEKLFF.

This clone showed up just a few times. This chain connects TRBV24-1 to TRBJ1-1; possible D gene TRBD1, 6 bases. Germline CDR1 and CDR2: KGHDR and SFDVKD. Trimming left V 7 bases short and J 4 bases short, with 27 bases between. The CDR3 extends over 18 amino acids. CDR3 residues: CATSALRGPAGAVTEAFF. For the CDR3, the DNA is TGTGCCACCAGCGCGTTAAGGGGTCCCGCGGGGGCCGTCACTGAAGCTTTCTTT.

The V gene is TRBV3-1 (or the pseudogene TRBV3-2), the J gene TRBJ2-5; TRBD1 aligns across 9 bases. Germline CDR1 LGHDT, CDR2 YNNKEL (reference sequence). The ends lost 4 bases at V and 5 bases at J; junction bases unmatched: 8. The CDR3 is made up of 15 amino acids. The CDR3: CASSRYGTGRETQYF. CDR3 DNA sequence: TGTGCCAGCAGCCGCTATGGGACAGGGCGTGAGACCCAGTACTTC.

This CDR3 reads CAITSRGEGYNEQFF. The CDR3 region has the DNA TGTGCCATCACTAGTCGCGGGGAAGGCTACAATGAGCAGTTCTTC. This chain connects TRBV10-3 to TRBJ2-1, with D maybe TRBD2 (6 bases). The CDR3 covers 15 residues. V lost 7 bases and J lost 3, with 16 bases in between. Germline V CDR1 and CDR2: ENHRY, SYGVKD.

The V and J genes are TRBV10-3 and TRBJ1-6, with D perhaps TRBD1 (6 bases). V lost 6 bases to trimming and J lost 6 bases, with 12 bases between them. The germline V gene has CDR1 ENHRY and CDR2 SYGVKD. CDR3 size: 14 residues. For the CDR3, the DNA is TGTGCCATCAGCGGGGGGGCGAGTAATTCACCCCTCCACTTT. Translation: CAISGGASNSPLHF.

The J gene is TRBJ1-4, the V gene TRBV19; D is perhaps TRBD1 (5 bases). This CDR3 contains 21 residues. Trimming cost V 5 bases and J 2 bases, with 30 bases left between them. The germline CDR1 and CDR2 sequences are LNHDA and SQIVND (reference sequence). CDR3 sequence: CASSARGKAGAFGATNEKLFF. DNA of the CDR3: TGTGCCAGTAGTGCCCGAGGAAAGGCAGGAGCGTTTGGGGCGACTAATGAAAAACTGTTTTTT. Together with reference TRBV19 and TRBJ1-4, the CDR3 gives the full variable domain: DGGITQSPKYLFRKEGQNVTLSCEQNLNHDAMYWYRQDPGQGLRLIYYSQIVNDFQKGDIAEGYSVSREKKESFPLTVTSAQKNPTAFYLCASSARGKAGAFGATNEKLFFGSGTQLSVL.

The genes are TRBV5-1 and TRBJ2-2; TRBD2 is a possible D gene (7 bases). There are 15 residues in the CDR3. CDR1 is SGHRS, CDR2 YFSETQ, per germline. Trimming left V 4 bases short and J 5 bases short, with 15 bases between. The CDR3 region is CASSPWRGRTGELFF. The CDR3 DNA is TGCGCCAGCAGCCCCTGGCGGGGGCGAACCGGGGAGCTGTTTTTT.

CDR3 protein: CASSEGARGDYYEQYF. In DNA form, the CDR3 reads TGTGCCAGCAGTGAGGGGGCCCGAGGAGATTACTACGAGCAGTACTTC. The V and J genes are TRBV2 and TRBJ2-7, with a possible D match to TRBD1 (6 bases). Germline CDR1 SNHLY, CDR2 FYNNEI. V lost 3 bases, J lost 3 bases, and 18 bases lay in between. The CDR3 covers 16 residues.

The chain has TRBV7-3 and TRBJ1-1, with 7 bases matching TRBD1. V shed 3 bases, J shed 1 base, and the junction held 5 bases outside the gene matches. Germline loops: CDR1 SGHTA, CDR2 FQGTGA. This CDR3 comprises 15 residues. The CDR3 region is CASSFSGTANTEAFF. The CDR3 nucleotides read TGTGCCAGCAGCTTTTCCGGGACAGCGAACACTGAAGCTTTCTTT.

The sample holds one count of this clone. The chain joins TRBV2 to TRBJ2-1, with TRBD2 identical over 8 bases. The CDR3 is 15 amino acids. Trimming cost V 3 bases and J 4 bases; bases outside gene matches: 5. Germline-derived CDR1 and CDR2 are SNHLY and FYNNEI. CDR3 DNA sequence: TGTGCCAGCAGTGATGGCGGGGGGTTATACAATGAGCAGTTCTTC. It encodes CASSDGGGLYNEQFF. Filled out from reference TRBV2 and TRBJ2-1, the complete variable domain reads EPEVTQTPSHQVTQMGQEVILRCVPISNHLYFYWYRQILGQKVEFLVSFYNNEISEKSEIFDDQFSVERPDGSNFTLKIRSTKLEDSAMYFCASSDGGGLYNEQFFGPGTRLTVL.

On this clone itself: Other DNA sequences in this specimen translate into the identical CDR3. The chain carries TRBV5-1 and TRBJ2-1, with 8 positions matching TRBD1. Germline CDR1 reads SGHRS; CDR2 reads YFSETQ. CDR3 size: 14 residues. J was trimmed by 3 bases and V by 4 bases; bases with no gene match: 3. The CDR3 is CASSPTGDYNEQFF. In nucleotides, the CDR3 is TGCGCCAGCAGCCCGACAGGGGACTACAATGAGCAGTTCTTC. Supplemented by reference TRBV5-1 and TRBJ2-1, the full variable domain reads KAGVTQTPRYLIKTRGQQVTLSCSPISGHRSVSWYQQTPGQGLQFLFEYFSETQRNKGNFPGRFSGRQFSNSRSEMNVSTLELGDSALYLCASSPTGDYNEQFFGPGTRLTVL.

The J gene is TRBJ1-1, the V gene TRBV6-5, with D unresolved. The length of the CDR3 is 13 residues. Germline lookup yields CDR1 MNHEY and CDR2 SVGAGI. V gave up 0 bases and J gave up 5 bases, with 7 bases separating them. Here the CDR3 reads CASSYSTGTEAFF. DNA for the CDR3: TGTGCCAGCAGTTACTCGACGGGGACTGAAGCTTTCTTT.

V gene TRBV5-8 combines with J gene TRBJ1-1; D might be TRBD1 (5 bases). V was clipped by 4 bases and J by 4 bases, with 8 bases between them. Germline CDR1 SGHTS, CDR2 YDEGEE. CDR3 length equals 12 residues. In nucleotides, the CDR3 is TGTGCCAGCAGCATCAGGGTCACTGAAGCTTTCTTT. Its protein is CASSIRVTEAFF.

The chain recombines TRBV6-6 with TRBJ1-3; D not resolved. Trimming removed 8 bases from V and 1 base from J, with 12 bases in between. This CDR3 spans 14 amino acids. Germline CDR1 reads MNHNY; CDR2 reads SVGAGI (reference sequence). This CDR3 is CASGVGSSGNTIYF. CDR3 nucleotide sequence: TGTGCCAGCGGAGTAGGGAGTTCTGGAAACACCATATATTTT.

This CDR3 reads CASSSRGAGIADTQYF. CDR3 DNA: TGCGCCAGCAGCTCCCGTGGGGCAGGGATCGCAGATACGCAGTATTTT. V and J are TRBV5-1 and TRBJ2-3, with a possible D match to TRBD1 (5 bases). Germline V gene data show CDR1 as SGHRS and CDR2 as YFSETQ. This CDR3 has 16 residues. V shed 3 bases and J shed 4 bases, with 18 bases lying between them.

CDR3 in DNA: TGTGCCAGTAAGGACAGGGGGTACTATGGCTACACCTTC. Residues: CASKDRGYYGYTF. V gene TRBV19 combines with J gene TRBJ1-2; 10 bases line up with TRBD1. Trimming cost V 7 bases and J 3 bases; bases outside gene matches: 2. The germline V gene encodes CDR1 LNHDA and CDR2 SQIVND (reference sequence). The CDR3 totals 13 residues.

The chain combines TRBV4-3 with TRBJ1-1; tentative D call: TRBD1 (5 bases). The length of the CDR3 is 17 residues. Germline-derived CDR1 and CDR2 are LGHNA and YSLEER. The V and J ends lost 0 bases and 4 bases respectively, with 18 bases between them. As DNA, the CDR3 is TGCGCCAGCAGCCAAGAGGCGGGGACCTCGCTCGTCACTGAAGCTTTCTTT. As protein: CASSQEAGTSLVTEAFF.

The chain has TRBV9 and TRBJ1-1, with no clear D. CDR1 SGDLS and CDR2 YYNGEE come from the germline V gene. This CDR3 is 14 amino acids long. Between the trimmed V and J ends, which lost 2 bases and 5 bases, there was a span of 13 bases. The chain's CDR3 is CASSVDMGGTEAFF. The CDR3 DNA follows: TGTGCCAGCAGCGTCGACATGGGAGGGACTGAAGCTTTCTTT. The full variable domain, completed using reference TRBV9 and TRBJ1-1, is DSGVTQTPKHLITATGQRVTLRCSPRSGDLSVYWYQQSLDQGLQFLIQYYNGEERAKGNILERFSAQQFPDLHSELNLSSLELGDSALYFCASSVDMGGTEAFFGQGTRLTVV.

The chain is built from TRBV19 and TRBJ2-1; D is perhaps TRBD2 (6 bases). The V end was cut by 3 bases, the J end by 3 bases, with 21 bases between. CDR3 length: 18 residues. From germline, CDR1 is LNHDA and CDR2 SQIVND (reference sequence). The CDR3 DNA is TGTGCCAGTAGTATTGCCCGGAGGGGCAGGCTTAACTACAATGAGCAGTTCTTC. Its protein product is CASSIARRGRLNYNEQFF. The full variable domain, rest sourced from reference TRBV19 and TRBJ2-1, is DGGITQSPKYLFRKEGQNVTLSCEQNLNHDAMYWYRQDPGQGLRLIYYSQIVNDFQKGDIAEGYSVSREKKESFPLTVTSAQKNPTAFYLCASSIARRGRLNYNEQFFGPGTRLTVL.

The count of this clone is one. This rearrangement joins TRBV29-1 to TRBJ1-2, with D unclear. V dropped 7 bases and J dropped 8 bases, with 20 bases sitting between them. This CDR3 is 13 amino acids long. Per germline, CDR1 SQVTM and CDR2 ANQGSEA. CDR3 coding DNA: TGCAGCGGGGCCGGGCCGCAAACGGGGGGCTACACCTTC. This encodes CSGAGPQTGGYTF.

CDR3 residues: CASSLTGAGNTIYF. CDR3 sequence (DNA): TGTGCCAGCAGCTTAACAGGGGCTGGAAACACCATATATTTT. This chain connects TRBV5-8 to TRBJ1-3, with 7 bases matching TRBD1. The CDR3 runs to 14 residues. J gave up 2 bases and V 2 bases, and 1 base lay outside the gene matches. Germline V gene lookup returns CDR1 SGHTS and CDR2 YDEGEE.

V and J are TRBV3-1 (or the pseudogene TRBV3-2) and TRBJ2-2, with 11 bases that match TRBD2. The CDR3 spans 18 residues. Unmatched junction bases numbered 7, after V lost 3 bases and J lost 1 base. Per germline, CDR1 LGHDT and CDR2 YNNKEL (reference sequence). CDR3 amino acids: CASSQISGGAGNTGELFF. CDR3 nucleotides: TGTGCCAGCAGCCAGATTAGCGGGGGGGCAGGGAACACCGGGGAGCTGTTTTTT.

V usage is TRBV3-1 (or the pseudogene TRBV3-2) and J usage is TRBJ2-1; 7 positions match TRBD1. The length of the CDR3 is 16 residues. Losses at the gene ends were 4 bases for V and 2 bases for J; bases not matched to a gene: 8. Germline CDR1 is LGHDT and CDR2 is YNNKEL (reference sequence). CDR3 amino acids: CASSRRVGGPYNEQFF. The CDR3 coding sequence is TGTGCCAGCAGCCGAAGAGTAGGGGGCCCCTACAATGAGCAGTTCTTC.